Listed below are T cell receptor beta chains from one sample, sequenced in a study of blood T cell repertoires in COVID-19. TCRdb's copy holds only in-frame clones and misses some; the assay was immunoSEQ multiplex PCR. This sample has under 300,000 clones, with about nine tenths found just once. The sequencing sample was made of PBMCs or T cells enriched from blood (not recorded which). The receptors come from a woman between 35 and 50 years old who had recovered from COVID-19. Each CDR3 is given with its conserved first and last residue. Each record gives: J gene, D gene, V gene, clone size, CDR3 protein, CDR3 DNA. The D gene is left open where the match is weak. Clone size is stated in some rows and not others, as once, few, many or a class when expanded.

TRBJ2-7	TRBD2	TRBV25-1	NA	CASSDPSGSSYEQYF	TGTGCCAGCAGTGATCCTAGCGGGAGCTCCTACGAGCAGTACTTC
TRBJ1-5	NA	TRBV19	once	CASSIRTGLFGPQHF	TGTGCCAGTAGTATTCGGACGGGACTGTTTGGGCCCCAGCATTTT
TRBJ2-4	TRBD2	TRBV4-3	NA	CASSHQLATENIQYF	TGCGCCAGCAGCCACCAACTAGCGACGGAAAACATTCAGTACTTC
TRBJ1-2	NA	TRBV3-1/TRBV3-2	NA	CASMPGSSGYGYTF	TGTGCCAGCATGCCAGGGTCTAGCGGCTATGGCTACACCTTC
TRBJ1-2	NA	TRBV18	NA	CASSPPENYGYTF	TGTGCCAGCTCACCACCGGAGAACTATGGCTACACCTTC
TRBJ2-1	NA	TRBV19	few	CASSIGQASEQFF	TGTGCCAGTAGTATTGGTCAGGCCAGCGAGCAGTTCTTC
TRBJ1-1	TRBD1	TRBV2	NA	CASRVDRGGTEAFF	TGTGCCAGCAGGGTGGACAGGGGGGGCACTGAAGCTTTCTTT
TRBJ2-1	TRBD2	TRBV4-1	NA	CASSPWSTSSGEQFF	TGCGCCAGCAGCCCCTGGTCGACTAGCTCTGGTGAGCAGTTCTTC
TRBJ1-2	TRBD1	TRBV10-3	NA	CAISENGRGDGYTF	TGTGCCATCAGTGAGAACGGCAGGGGGGATGGCTACACCTTC
TRBJ1-1	NA	TRBV12-3/TRBV12-4	NA	CASSLSGSTEAFF	TGTGCCAGCAGTTTATCTGGGAGTACTGAAGCTTTCTTT
TRBJ1-2	NA	TRBV27	NA	CAFPYRKEDYGYTF	TGTGCCTTCCCCTACAGGAAAGAAGACTATGGCTACACCTTC
TRBJ2-5	NA	TRBV5-1	NA	CASGLGEVKETQYF	TGCGCCAGCGGCCTAGGCGAGGTAAAAGAGACCCAGTACTTC
TRBJ1-6	TRBD1	TRBV5-5	NA	CASSLRQGGSPLHF	TGTGCCAGCAGCTTACGACAGGGGGGCTCACCCCTCCACTTT
TRBJ1-1	NA	TRBV19	NA	CASSIRENTEAFF	TGTGCCAGTAGTATCAGGGAGAACACTGAAGCTTTCTTT
TRBJ2-2	NA	TRBV4-2	NA	CASSHGGGDTGELFF	TGTGCCAGCAGCCACGGGGGAGGAGACACCGGGGAGCTGTTTTTT
TRBJ2-7	TRBD2	TRBV9	NA	CASSVESASGTYEQYF	TGTGCCAGCAGCGTAGAATCGGCTAGCGGGACTTACGAGCAGTACTTC
TRBJ1-4	TRBD1	TRBV19	NA	CASSPGTATNEKLFF	TGTGCCAGTAGTCCCGGGACAGCAACTAATGAAAAACTGTTTTTT
TRBJ2-1	TRBD2	TRBV9	NA	CASSATSGSWNEQFF	TGTGCCAGCAGCGCGACTAGCGGGAGTTGGAATGAGCAGTTCTTC
TRBJ1-2	NA	TRBV6-5	once	CATRGLLTDYGYTF	TGTGCCACCCGAGGACTGTTAACAGACTATGGCTACACCTTC
TRBJ1-2	NA	TRBV6-4	NA	CASSGPSRGYTF	TGTGCCAGCAGTGGCCCTTCGCGGGGCTACACCTTC
TRBJ1-2	TRBD1	TRBV5-1	NA	CASSLAQGAEYGYTF	TGCGCCAGCAGCTTGGCCCAGGGGGCGGAATATGGCTACACCTTC
TRBJ1-5	TRBD1	TRBV29-1	NA	CSTPAPEGQGPIAYQPQHF	TGCAGCACCCCAGCCCCGGAAGGACAGGGCCCTATAGCCTATCAGCCCCAGCATTTT
TRBJ2-7	TRBD2	TRBV7-2	NA	CASSLGLAGEPYEQYF	TGTGCCAGCAGCTTAGGACTAGCGGGAGAGCCCTACGAGCAGTACTTC
TRBJ2-3	NA	TRBV5-1	NA	CASSLATEGTDTQYF	TGCGCCAGCAGCTTGGCTACGGAGGGTACAGATACGCAGTATTTT
TRBJ2-1	NA	TRBV4-2	NA	CASSPVKRGSYNEQFF	TGTGCCAGCAGCCCGGTCAAACGGGGGAGCTACAATGAGCAGTTCTTC
TRBJ1-5	NA	TRBV30	NA	CAWSEGNSNQPQHF	TGTGCCTGGAGCGAGGGAAATAGCAATCAGCCCCAGCATTTT
TRBJ1-2	TRBD1	TRBV5-4	NA	CASSLMTGDAYGYTF	TGTGCCAGCAGCTTGATGACAGGGGACGCTTATGGCTACACCTTC
TRBJ1-1	NA	TRBV2	NA	CASTTGYTEAFF	TGTGCCAGCACCACAGGGTACACTGAAGCTTTCTTT
TRBJ1-1	NA	TRBV12-3/TRBV12-4	NA	CASRDPGFAEAFF	TGTGCCAGCAGGGACCCAGGGTTCGCTGAAGCTTTCTTT
TRBJ1-2	TRBD1	TRBV12-3/TRBV12-4	NA	CASSWDRTYGYTF	TGTGCCAGCAGTTGGGACAGGACCTACGGCTACACCTTC
TRBJ1-5	NA	TRBV20-1	NA	CSASRSQAFDQPQHF	TGCAGTGCTAGTCGATCACAGGCATTCGATCAGCCCCAGCATTTT
TRBJ2-1	TRBD2	TRBV19	NA	CASSYGGLAGANEQFF	TGTGCCAGTAGCTACGGGGGGCTAGCGGGAGCCAATGAGCAGTTCTTC
TRBJ1-5	TRBD1	TRBV6-5	NA	CASSRDRANQPQHF	TGTGCCAGCAGCCGTGACAGGGCAAATCAGCCCCAGCATTTT
TRBJ1-3	NA	TRBV7-3	NA	CASSLMGQGTGNTIYF	TGTGCCAGCAGCTTAATGGGCCAAGGAACTGGAAACACCATATATTTT
TRBJ1-1	NA	TRBV6-5	once	CASSYGAGTEAFF	TGTGCCAGCAGTTATGGGGCGGGGACTGAAGCTTTCTTT
TRBJ1-2	NA	TRBV23-1	NA	CASSLQGYGYTF	TGCGCCAGCAGTCTCCAGGGGTATGGCTACACCTTC
TRBJ2-2	NA	TRBV19	NA	CASSEQGNTGELFF	TGTGCCAGTAGTGAACAGGGGAACACCGGGGAGCTGTTTTTT
TRBJ1-1	NA	TRBV5-8	once	CASSFTQGSTNTEAFF	TGTGCCAGCAGCTTTACTCAGGGGTCAACGAACACTGAAGCTTTCTTT
TRBJ1-2	NA	TRBV6-4	NA	CASSQDGESYGYTF	TGTGCCAGCAGTCAGGACGGGGAGTCCTATGGCTACACCTTC
TRBJ1-1	TRBD1	TRBV29-1	once	CSVYPGQGPAEAFF	TGCAGCGTCTATCCGGGACAGGGACCCGCTGAAGCTTTCTTT